These T cell receptor beta chains were read from a single sample in a study of shared clonotypes between healthy human individuals. TCRdb keeps only in-frame clones here, not all; method: immunoSEQ multiplex PCR. Of millions of clones in the sample, over 85% are singletons; the top ten hold 0.35% to 0.45%. Sequencing input: naive CD4+ T cells from PBMCs. The source of these receptors is a man younger than 30 in good health. Some clones in this sample may be carry-over from other donors' samples. Each CDR3 is given with its conserved first and last residue. The D gene is left open where the match is weak. Some rows have no size entry. The others give once, few or many, or a class for an expanded clone.

.	TRBV4-2	.	12	TRBJ2-1	TGTGCCAGCAGCCAACCACGGGCTGGAAAGTTCTTC	CASSQPRAGKFF
.	TRBV5-1	.	14	TRBJ1-3	TGCGCCAGCAGCTTGGGTACTGATGGAAACACCATATATTTT	CASSLGTDGNTIYF
.	TRBV5-5	.	14	TRBJ1-5	TGTGCCAGCAGCGAAGGACAGCCTAATCAGCCCCAGCATTTT	CASSEGQPNQPQHF
.	TRBV7-2	.	13	TRBJ2-1	TGTGCCAGCAGCTTCACTAGATTCAATGAGCAGTTCTTC	CASSFTRFNEQFF
TRBD2	TRBV7-2	.	16	TRBJ2-3	TGTGCCAGCAGCTTCACTAGCGGGAGAGGAGGCAATACGCAGTATTTT	CASSFTSGRGGNTQYF
.	TRBV14	.	14	TRBJ2-3	TGTGCCAGCAGCCCCCCGGGACCTAGAGATACGCAGTATTTT	CASSPPGPRDTQYF
TRBD2	TRBV28	.	16	TRBJ2-7	TGTGCCAGCAGCACCGAGCATGGCGGGGGGCTATACGAGCAGTACTTC	CASSTEHGGGLYEQYF
.	TRBV19	once	13	TRBJ2-7	TGTGCCAGTAGTATAGCGCGGGCCTACGAGCAGTACTTC	CASSIARAYEQYF
TRBD2	TRBV7-6	.	11	TRBJ2-1	TGTGCCAGCAGCTCGGGGGGTGAGCAGTTCTTC	CASSSGGEQFF
TRBD1	TRBV7-2	.	14	TRBJ2-5	TGTGCCAGCAGCCCCGGGACAGCAGAAGAGACCCAGTACTTC	CASSPGTAEETQYF
TRBD2	TRBV5-6	.	15	TRBJ2-7	TGTGCCAGCAGCTACGGGACTAGCGGCACCTACGAGCAGTACTTC	CASSYGTSGTYEQYF
.	TRBV28	.	15	TRBJ1-2	TGTGCCAGCAATCTTATGGGGGGCGGCAACTATGGCTACACCTTC	CASNLMGGGNYGYTF
TRBD2	TRBV14	.	16	TRBJ2-2	TGTGCCAGCAGCCGCCTAGCGGGGCCTTTAACCGGGGAGCTGTTTTTT	CASSRLAGPLTGELFF
TRBD1	TRBV6-1	.	15	TRBJ1-2	TGTGCCAGCAGTCTACGGGACAGCCTAAACTATGGCTACACCTTC	CASSLRDSLNYGYTF
TRBD2	TRBV7-7	.	15	TRBJ2-2	TGTGCCAGCAGCCCCTTAGCGGGAGGAACCGGGGAGCTGTTTTTT	CASSPLAGGTGELFF
.	TRBV4-3	.	13	TRBJ1-2	TGCGCCAGCAGCCAAGAGGGTGGGGTTTTGTACACCTTC	CASSQEGGVLYTF
.	TRBV6-5	.	15	TRBJ2-5	TGTGCCAGCAGTTTCAGAGTGGCCCCACAAGAGACCCAGTACTTC	CASSFRVAPQETQYF
.	TRBV10-3	.	15	TRBJ2-3	TGTGCCATCAGGCCCTGGCAGGGCAGCACAGATACGCAGTATTTT	CAIRPWQGSTDTQYF
.	TRBV28	.	17	TRBJ2-3	TGTGCCAGCAGTTTATTCACCGGCGGGACTAGCACAGATACGCAGTATTTT	CASSLFTGGTSTDTQYF
TRBD2	TRBV9	.	18	TRBJ2-3	TGTGCCAGCAGCGTAGCCGCACTAGCGGGAGGGCCAAAAGATACGCAGTATTTT	CASSVAALAGGPKDTQYF
.	TRBV28	.	13	TRBJ1-5	TGTGCCAGCAGTTTAATAGGCGATCAGCCCCAGCATTTT	CASSLIGDQPQHF
TRBD2	TRBV18	.	15	TRBJ2-7	TGTGCCAGCTCCCCGCCCCTAGCGGGAGAATACGAGCAGTACTTC	CASSPPLAGEYEQYF
TRBD2	TRBV6-6	.	13	TRBJ2-1	TGTGCCAGCAGCATAGCGGGGAGGGATGAGCAGTTCTTC	CASSIAGRDEQFF
.	TRBV4-3	.	17	TRBJ2-6	TGCGCCAGCAGCCAGAAACACAGCCCCTCTGGGGCCAACGTCCTGACTTTC	CASSQKHSPSGANVLTF
.	TRBV5-1	.	16	TRBJ2-3	TGCGCCAGCAGACCCACGGCGACCGCAGGAGGAGATACGCAGTATTTT	CASRPTATAGGDTQYF
TRBD2	TRBV11-3	.	16	TRBJ2-3	TGTGCCAGCAGCGCGGGACTAGCGGGAGGGCCAGATACGCAGTATTTT	CASSAGLAGGPDTQYF
.	TRBV9	.	16	TRBJ2-3	TGTGCCAGCAGCGTAGAAGGCGGACTAAGCACAGATACGCAGTATTTT	CASSVEGGLSTDTQYF
.	TRBV30	.	13	TRBJ1-1	TGTGCCTGGAGTGTAAATTGGAACACTGAAGCTTTCTTT	CAWSVNWNTEAFF
.	TRBV5-1	.	13	TRBJ1-5	TGCGCCAGCAGCCCCAGGGGCGATCAGCCCCAGCATTTT	CASSPRGDQPQHF
TRBD2	TRBV5-1	.	15	TRBJ2-7	TGCGCCAGCAGCCATCAAGCGGGAGGGGCAGGCGAGCAGTACTTC	CASSHQAGGAGEQYF
.	TRBV5-4	.	14	TRBJ2-3	TGTGCCAGCAGCCCGGGGCCTATCCCCGATACGCAGTATTTT	CASSPGPIPDTQYF
.	TRBV10-3	.	15	TRBJ1-1	TGTGCCATCTCAGTGGGGGGGTCGGACTACGCTGAAGCTTTCTTT	CAISVGGSDYAEAFF
.	TRBV28	.	15	TRBJ1-3	TGTGCCAGCTCAAGCTCTCGGGGCCCTGGAAACACCATATATTTT	CASSSSRGPGNTIYF
.	TRBV12-2	.	15	TRBJ2-5	TGTGCAAGTCGCTTAAACGGACTCGGAGTCGAGACCCAGTACTTC	CASRLNGLGVETQYF
.	TRBV5-4	few	13	TRBJ1-4	TGTGCCAGCAGCTCTGGACGGGGTGAAAAACTGTTTTTT	CASSSGRGEKLFF
.	TRBV28	.	15	TRBJ2-7	TGTGCCAGCAGCCCCGGGGGCCCGCAGTTCTACGAGCAGTACTTC	CASSPGGPQFYEQYF
.	TRBV28	once	15	TRBJ2-2	TGTGCCAGCAGTTCCCGGCCTAGCGTTCGGGGGGAGCTGTTTTTT	CASSSRPSVRGELFF
.	TRBV5-1	.	12	TRBJ2-7	TGCGCCAGCAGCTCTACAAAATACGAGCAGTACTTC	CASSSTKYEQYF